The sequence of this T cell receptor beta chain was determined in a study of blood T cell repertoires in COVID-19. The CDR3 sequence is 14 residues long. V lost 6 bases, J lost 2 bases, and 13 bases lay in between. Germline CDR1 is SGHTA and CDR2 is FQGTGA. Here immunoSEQ multiplex PCR was the method, and the copy in TCRdb shows in-frame clones only, minus some. This sample has roughly 250,000 clones, with about 87% found just once. Resolution of symptoms, clearance, or two negative PCRs was present in recovered Cohort 3 donors. The sequence was collected from a woman aged 45-65 years who had recovered from COVID-19. This chain connects TRBV7-3 to TRBJ1-2; D is perhaps TRBD1 (5 bases). The sequenced sample consisted of PBMCs or T cells enriched from blood (not recorded which). The CDR3 DNA follows: TGTGCCAGCAGTACCCCGGGGGACAACTATGGCTACACCTTC. This gives the protein CASSTPGDNYGYTF.